A selection of T cell receptor beta chains follows, all from one sample in a study of Ad26.COV2.S vaccination and SARS-CoV-2 variants. Produced via immunoSEQ multiplex PCR; TCRdb's table is partial and in-frame only. The table includes hundreds of thousands of clones, roughly 89% detected once. The specimen was peripheral blood, collected in a trial of Ad26.COV2.S vaccine versus placebo. The receptors shown here come from a person aged 18-60 years who received the Ad26.COV2.S COVID-19 vaccine or a placebo. Both conserved end residues are part of each CDR3.

j_gene: TRBJ2-2
v_gene: TRBV5-7
CDR3aa: CASRPVCLGQGYTGELFF

j_gene: TRBJ2-1
v_gene: TRBV5-8
CDR3aa: CASSLDATGNNEQFF

j_gene: TRBJ1-6
v_gene: TRBV28
CDR3aa: CASSLGGGVNSPLHF

j_gene: TRBJ2-7
v_gene: TRBV4-2
CDR3aa: CASSQAYAGGDEQYF

j_gene: TRBJ1-1
v_gene: TRBV12-3/TRBV12-4
CDR3aa: CASSLGRNTEAFF

j_gene: TRBJ2-1
v_gene: TRBV9
CDR3aa: CASSTSGTAGNEQFF

j_gene: TRBJ2-5
v_gene: TRBV3-1/TRBV3-2
CDR3aa: CASSQELVGAGLHGETQYF

j_gene: TRBJ2-3
v_gene: TRBV5-1
CDR3aa: CASSSTSTDTQYF

j_gene: TRBJ1-5
v_gene: TRBV6-6
CDR3aa: CASNLGEGPSPQHF

j_gene: TRBJ1-2
v_gene: TRBV2
CDR3aa: CASSGFQGDGYTF

j_gene: TRBJ2-7
v_gene: TRBV28
CDR3aa: CASSLYRGRPHEQYF

j_gene: TRBJ2-3
v_gene: TRBV4-1
CDR3aa: CASSQIAGGHGTQYF

j_gene: TRBJ2-5
v_gene: TRBV3-1/TRBV3-2
CDR3aa: CASSQYRNQETQYF

j_gene: TRBJ1-1
v_gene: TRBV19
CDR3aa: CASSMPGVGTEAFF

j_gene: TRBJ2-6
v_gene: TRBV14
CDR3aa: CASSPPTGLSGANVLTF

j_gene: TRBJ2-3
v_gene: TRBV19
CDR3aa: CASSWDRGQDTQYF

j_gene: TRBJ2-7
v_gene: TRBV2
CDR3aa: CASSEIYSYEQYF

j_gene: TRBJ2-3
v_gene: TRBV5-8
CDR3aa: CASSAGHRGRGDTQYF

j_gene: TRBJ2-2
v_gene: TRBV11-3
CDR3aa: CASSLGEDWELFF

j_gene: TRBJ2-3
v_gene: TRBV28
CDR3aa: CASSLRDTQYF

j_gene: TRBJ2-7
v_gene: TRBV7-3
CDR3aa: CASSLSGGAGEQYF

j_gene: TRBJ1-1
v_gene: TRBV30
CDR3aa: CAWSPPRGTLNTEAFF

j_gene: TRBJ2-1
v_gene: TRBV5-1
CDR3aa: CASSLRSLDRVGDEQFF

j_gene: TRBJ2-5
v_gene: TRBV4-3
CDR3aa: CASSQEDTGATQYF

j_gene: TRBJ1-5
v_gene: TRBV28
CDR3aa: CASSRGTGYVPQHF

j_gene: TRBJ1-5
v_gene: TRBV5-5
CDR3aa: CASSLVGGDQPQHF

j_gene: TRBJ2-6
v_gene: TRBV2
CDR3aa: CASSARGGTALYGANVLTF

j_gene: TRBJ2-3
v_gene: TRBV28
CDR3aa: CASSPTTSGKLDTQYF

j_gene: TRBJ1-6
v_gene: TRBV10-3
CDR3aa: CAISGSSYNSPLHF

j_gene: TRBJ2-3
v_gene: TRBV7-2
CDR3aa: CASSFSGGFTDTQYF

j_gene: TRBJ2-2
v_gene: TRBV3-1/TRBV3-2
CDR3aa: CASSQDSSTERTGELFF

j_gene: TRBJ1-3
v_gene: TRBV5-6
CDR3aa: CASSTDWSSGNTIYF

j_gene: TRBJ1-1
v_gene: TRBV15
CDR3aa: CATSRDPDRDTEAFF

j_gene: TRBJ1-1
v_gene: TRBV13
CDR3aa: CASSLDRGRNTEAFF

j_gene: TRBJ2-7
v_gene: TRBV5-6
CDR3aa: CASSFRDGPYEQYF

j_gene: TRBJ2-4
v_gene: TRBV28
CDR3aa: CASSPGSGPIIQYF

j_gene: TRBJ2-1
v_gene: TRBV7-2
CDR3aa: CASSVDGTGAWNEQFF

j_gene: TRBJ1-6
v_gene: TRBV30
CDR3aa: CAWDQGAPPHF

j_gene: TRBJ1-4
v_gene: TRBV7-9
CDR3aa: CASSLSIGQGYATNEKLFF

j_gene: TRBJ2-7
v_gene: TRBV11-2
CDR3aa: CASSLADVSGSLSYEQYF

j_gene: TRBJ2-1
v_gene: TRBV29-1
CDR3aa: CSASGVSYNEQFF

j_gene: TRBJ2-7
v_gene: TRBV4-1
CDR3aa: CASSQPGQESCEQYF

j_gene: TRBJ2-7
v_gene: TRBV2
CDR3aa: CASSQGQDYEQYF

j_gene: TRBJ1-1
v_gene: TRBV2
CDR3aa: CASSARYGLNTEAFF

j_gene: TRBJ1-4
v_gene: TRBV5-5
CDR3aa: CASSLGTVEKLFF

j_gene: TRBJ2-7
v_gene: TRBV19
CDR3aa: CASSIGSGNYEQYF

j_gene: TRBJ1-4
v_gene: TRBV7-2
CDR3aa: CASSLRQAPNEKLFF

j_gene: TRBJ1-4
v_gene: TRBV5-1
CDR3aa: CASSFSLGDEKLFF

j_gene: TRBJ2-1
v_gene: TRBV2
CDR3aa: CASRRKTDNEQFF

j_gene: TRBJ1-2
v_gene: TRBV11-2
CDR3aa: CASSSIRDRRPWGYTF

j_gene: TRBJ2-1
v_gene: TRBV5-6
CDR3aa: CASSLQWGTGHNEQFF

j_gene: TRBJ2-1
v_gene: TRBV7-4
CDR3aa: CASSSGVWGSLRRCYNEQFF

j_gene: TRBJ2-3
v_gene: TRBV5-6
CDR3aa: CASSLFAGITSTDTQYF

j_gene: TRBJ2-2
v_gene: TRBV24-1
CDR3aa: CATSERQGTGELFF

j_gene: TRBJ2-1
v_gene: TRBV19
CDR3aa: CASRMTGGTYNEQFF